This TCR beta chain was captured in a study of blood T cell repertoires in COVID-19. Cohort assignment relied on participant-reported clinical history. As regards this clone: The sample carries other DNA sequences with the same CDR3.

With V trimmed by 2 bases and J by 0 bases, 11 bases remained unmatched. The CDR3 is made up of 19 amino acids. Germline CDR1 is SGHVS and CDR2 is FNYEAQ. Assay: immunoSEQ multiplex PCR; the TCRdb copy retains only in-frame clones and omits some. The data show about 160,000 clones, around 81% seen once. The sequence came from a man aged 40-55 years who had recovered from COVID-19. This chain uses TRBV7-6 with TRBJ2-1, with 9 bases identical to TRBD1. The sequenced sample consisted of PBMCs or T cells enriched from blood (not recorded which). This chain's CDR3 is CASSLRGQGAISSYNEQFF. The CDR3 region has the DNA TGTGCCAGCAGCTTAAGGGGACAGGGAGCAATTAGCTCCTACAATGAGCAGTTCTTC.